This T cell receptor beta chain was found in a study of blood T cell repertoires in COVID-19. This clone was observed a handful of times. Sequenced by immunoSEQ multiplex PCR; TCRdb stores in-frame clones only, minus some. The table records around 150,000 clones, around 90% of them present only once. With 1 base removed from V and 1 base from J, the gap between germline ends came to 10 bases. The CDR3 has 15 residues. Germline CDR1 and CDR2: SGHTA and FQGNSA. The sequence derives from a woman between 55 and 75 years old with active or convalescent COVID-19. The sample was peripheral blood. V usage is TRBV7-2 and J usage is TRBJ1-1; D call uncertain. The CDR3: CASSLGSTGNTEAFF. In DNA, the CDR3 is TGTGCCAGCAGCTTAGGATCTACCGGGAACACTGAAGCTTTCTTT.